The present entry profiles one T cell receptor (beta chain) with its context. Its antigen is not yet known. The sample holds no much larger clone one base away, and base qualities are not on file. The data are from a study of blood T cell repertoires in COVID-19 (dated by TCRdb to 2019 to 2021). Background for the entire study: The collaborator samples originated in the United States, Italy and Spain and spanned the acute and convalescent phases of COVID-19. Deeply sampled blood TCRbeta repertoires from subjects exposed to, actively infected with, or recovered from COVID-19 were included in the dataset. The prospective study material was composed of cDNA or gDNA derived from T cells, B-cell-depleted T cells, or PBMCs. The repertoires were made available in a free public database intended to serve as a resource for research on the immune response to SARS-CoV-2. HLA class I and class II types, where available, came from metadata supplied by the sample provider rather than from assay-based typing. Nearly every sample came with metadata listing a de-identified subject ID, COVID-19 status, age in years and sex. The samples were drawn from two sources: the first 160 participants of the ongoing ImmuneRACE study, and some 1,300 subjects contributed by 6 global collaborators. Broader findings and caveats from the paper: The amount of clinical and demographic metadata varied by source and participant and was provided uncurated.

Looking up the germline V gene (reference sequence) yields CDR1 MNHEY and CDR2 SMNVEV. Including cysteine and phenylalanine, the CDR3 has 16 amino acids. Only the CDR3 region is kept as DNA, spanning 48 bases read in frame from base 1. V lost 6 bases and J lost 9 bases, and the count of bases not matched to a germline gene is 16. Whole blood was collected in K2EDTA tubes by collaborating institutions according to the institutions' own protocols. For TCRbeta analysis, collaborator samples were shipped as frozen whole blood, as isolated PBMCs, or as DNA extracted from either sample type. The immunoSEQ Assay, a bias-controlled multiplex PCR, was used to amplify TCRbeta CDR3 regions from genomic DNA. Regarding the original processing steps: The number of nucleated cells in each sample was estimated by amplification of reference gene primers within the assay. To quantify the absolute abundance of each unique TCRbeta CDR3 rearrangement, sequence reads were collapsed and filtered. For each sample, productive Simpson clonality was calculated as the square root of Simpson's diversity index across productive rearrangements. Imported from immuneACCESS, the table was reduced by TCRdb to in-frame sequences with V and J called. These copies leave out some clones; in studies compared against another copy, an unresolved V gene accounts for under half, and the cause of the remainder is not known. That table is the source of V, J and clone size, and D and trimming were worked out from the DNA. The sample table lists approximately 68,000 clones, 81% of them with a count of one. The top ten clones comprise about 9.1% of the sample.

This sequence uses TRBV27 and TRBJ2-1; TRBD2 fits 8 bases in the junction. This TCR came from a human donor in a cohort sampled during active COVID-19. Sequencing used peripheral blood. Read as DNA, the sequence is TGTGCCAGCAGCCCACTAGCGGTGTCCTCGGGGGGTGAGCAGTTCTTC. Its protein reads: CASSPLAVSSGGEQFF.